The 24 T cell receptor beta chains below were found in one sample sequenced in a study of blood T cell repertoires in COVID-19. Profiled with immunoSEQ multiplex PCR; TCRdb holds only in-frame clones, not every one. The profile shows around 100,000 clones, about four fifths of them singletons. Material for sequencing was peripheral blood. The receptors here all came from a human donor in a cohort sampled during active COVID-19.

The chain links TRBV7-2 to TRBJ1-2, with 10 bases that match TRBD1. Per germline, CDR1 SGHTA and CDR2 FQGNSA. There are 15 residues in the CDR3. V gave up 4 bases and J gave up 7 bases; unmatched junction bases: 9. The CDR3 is CASSSRTGGPSGYTF. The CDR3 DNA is TGTGCCAGCAGCTCCAGGACAGGGGGACCCTCTGGCTACACCTTC.

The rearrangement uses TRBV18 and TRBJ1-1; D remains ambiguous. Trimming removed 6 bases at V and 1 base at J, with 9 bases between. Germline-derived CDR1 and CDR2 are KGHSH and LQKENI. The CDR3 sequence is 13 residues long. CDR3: CASSPEGNTEAFF. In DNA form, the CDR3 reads TGTGCCAGCTCCCCCGAGGGGAACACTGAAGCTTTCTTT.

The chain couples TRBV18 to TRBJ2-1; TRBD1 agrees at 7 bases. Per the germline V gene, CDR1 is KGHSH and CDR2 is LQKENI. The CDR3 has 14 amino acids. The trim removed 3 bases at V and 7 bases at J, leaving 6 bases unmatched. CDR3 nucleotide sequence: TGTGCCAGCTCACCCTCCGGGACAGCAAATGAGCAGTTCTTC. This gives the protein CASSPSGTANEQFF.

The CDR3 DNA follows: TGCGCCAGCAGCACGCCCCGGGGGGGCGGCTACACCTTC. This codes for CASSTPRGGGYTF. The rearrangement links TRBV5-1 to TRBJ1-2, with D possibly matching TRBD1 (6 bases). Germline V gene sequence: CDR1 SGHRS, CDR2 YFSETQ. The V and J ends lost 4 bases and 8 bases respectively, with 15 bases between them. The CDR3 spans 13 residues. Supplemented by reference TRBV5-1 and TRBJ1-2, the full variable domain reads KAGVTQTPRYLIKTRGQQVTLSCSPISGHRSVSWYQQTPGQGLQFLFEYFSETQRNKGNFPGRFSGRQFSNSRSEMNVSTLELGDSALYLCASSTPRGGGYTFGSGTRLTVV.

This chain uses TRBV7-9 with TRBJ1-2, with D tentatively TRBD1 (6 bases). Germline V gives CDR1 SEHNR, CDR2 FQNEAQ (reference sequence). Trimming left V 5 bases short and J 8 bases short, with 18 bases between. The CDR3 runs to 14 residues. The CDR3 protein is CASSPYAGRGGYTF. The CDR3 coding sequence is TGTGCCAGCAGCCCATACGCGGGCAGGGGCGGCTACACCTTC.

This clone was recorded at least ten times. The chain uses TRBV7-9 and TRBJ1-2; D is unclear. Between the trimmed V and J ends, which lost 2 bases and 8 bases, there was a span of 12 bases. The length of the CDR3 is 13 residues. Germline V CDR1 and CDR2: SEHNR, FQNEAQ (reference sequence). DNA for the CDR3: TGTGCCAGCAGCTTACCGGGGATTAGGGGCTACACCTTC. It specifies CASSLPGIRGYTF.

The CDR3 DNA sequence: TGTGCCAGCAGCCAAGGATCGGGACAGGGAAACTATGGCTACACCTTC. This translates into CASSQGSGQGNYGYTF. The chain recombines TRBV3-1 (or the pseudogene TRBV3-2) with TRBJ1-2; the match to TRBD1 covers 9 bases. Trimming cost V 1 base and J 2 bases; bases outside gene matches: 5. Per the germline V gene, CDR1 is LGHDT and CDR2 is YNNKEL (reference sequence). This CDR3 is 16 amino acids long.

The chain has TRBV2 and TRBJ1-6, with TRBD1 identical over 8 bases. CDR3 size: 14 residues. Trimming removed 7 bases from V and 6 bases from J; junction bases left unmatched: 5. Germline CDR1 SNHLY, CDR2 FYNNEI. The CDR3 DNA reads TGTGCCAGCACTACGACAGGGGTTAATTCACCCCTCCACTTT. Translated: CASTTTGVNSPLHF.

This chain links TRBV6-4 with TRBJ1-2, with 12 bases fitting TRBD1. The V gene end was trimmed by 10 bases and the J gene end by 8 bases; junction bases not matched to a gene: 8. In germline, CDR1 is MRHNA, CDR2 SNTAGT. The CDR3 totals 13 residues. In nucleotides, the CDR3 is TGTGCCACTAGGGGACAGGGGGCGAGGGGCTACACCTTC. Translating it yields CATRGQGARGYTF.

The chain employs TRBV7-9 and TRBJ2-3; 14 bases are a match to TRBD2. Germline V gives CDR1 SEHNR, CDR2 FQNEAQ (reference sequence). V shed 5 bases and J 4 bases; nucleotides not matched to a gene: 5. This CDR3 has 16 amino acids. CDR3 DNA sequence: TGTGCCAGCAGCCCGAGGACTAGCGGGGGGCCAGATACGCAGTATTTT. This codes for CASSPRTSGGPDTQYF.

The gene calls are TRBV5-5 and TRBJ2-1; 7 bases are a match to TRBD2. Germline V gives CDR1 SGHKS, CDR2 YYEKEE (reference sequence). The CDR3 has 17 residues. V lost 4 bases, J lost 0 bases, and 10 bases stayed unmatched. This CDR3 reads CASSPTREGSSYNEQFF. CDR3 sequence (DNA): TGTGCCAGCAGCCCTACCAGGGAGGGGTCCTCCTACAATGAGCAGTTCTTC.

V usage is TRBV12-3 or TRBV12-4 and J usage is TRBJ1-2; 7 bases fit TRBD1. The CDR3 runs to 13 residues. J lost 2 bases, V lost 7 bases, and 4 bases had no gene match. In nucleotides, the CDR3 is TGTGCCAGCACCTCGACAGGGAACTATGGCTACACCTTC. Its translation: CASTSTGNYGYTF.

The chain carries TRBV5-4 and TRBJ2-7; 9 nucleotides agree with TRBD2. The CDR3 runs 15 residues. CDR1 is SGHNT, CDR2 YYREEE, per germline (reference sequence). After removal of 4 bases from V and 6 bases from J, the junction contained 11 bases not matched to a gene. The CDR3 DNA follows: TGTGCCAGCAGCCCTGGGGGGACTAGCATCCTCGAGCAGTACTTC. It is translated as CASSPGGTSILEQYF.

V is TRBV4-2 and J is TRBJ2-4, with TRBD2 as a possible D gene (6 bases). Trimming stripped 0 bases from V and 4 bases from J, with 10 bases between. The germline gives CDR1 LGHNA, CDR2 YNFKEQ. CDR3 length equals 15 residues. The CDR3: CASSQDPGEKNIQYF. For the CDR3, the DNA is TGTGCCAGCAGCCAAGATCCGGGGGAAAAAAACATTCAGTACTTC.

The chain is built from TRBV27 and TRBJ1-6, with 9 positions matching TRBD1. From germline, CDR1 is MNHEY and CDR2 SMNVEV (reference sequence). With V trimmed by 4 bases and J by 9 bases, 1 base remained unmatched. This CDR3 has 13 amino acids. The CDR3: CASSWDRVSPLHF. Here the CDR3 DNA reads TGTGCCAGCAGTTGGGACAGGGTTTCACCCCTCCACTTT.

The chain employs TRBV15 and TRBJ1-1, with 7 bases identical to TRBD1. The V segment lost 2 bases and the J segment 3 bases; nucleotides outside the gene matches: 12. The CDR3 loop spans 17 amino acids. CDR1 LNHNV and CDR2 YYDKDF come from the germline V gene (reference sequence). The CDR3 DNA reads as TGTGCCACCAGCAGACCCACAGGGGCGATTGATGACACTGAAGCTTTCTTT. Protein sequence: CATSRPTGAIDDTEAFF.

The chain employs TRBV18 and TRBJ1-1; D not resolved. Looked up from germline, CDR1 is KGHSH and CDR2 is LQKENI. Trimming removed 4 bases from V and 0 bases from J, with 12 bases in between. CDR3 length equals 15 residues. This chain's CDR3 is CASSRHRDMNTEAFF. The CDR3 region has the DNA TGTGCCAGCTCACGACATCGGGATATGAACACTGAAGCTTTCTTT.

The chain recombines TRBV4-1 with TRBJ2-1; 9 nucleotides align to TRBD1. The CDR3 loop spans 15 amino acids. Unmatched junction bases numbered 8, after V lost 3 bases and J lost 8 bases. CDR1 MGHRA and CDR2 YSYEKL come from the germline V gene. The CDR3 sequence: CASSQTGDRDYEQFF. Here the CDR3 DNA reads TGCGCCAGCAGCCAGACAGGGGACAGGGACTATGAGCAGTTCTTC.

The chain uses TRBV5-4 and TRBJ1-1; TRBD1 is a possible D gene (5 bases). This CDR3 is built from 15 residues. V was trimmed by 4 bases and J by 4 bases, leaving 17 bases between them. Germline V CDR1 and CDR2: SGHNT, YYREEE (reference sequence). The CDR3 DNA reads TGTGCCAGCAGCCTCCCTGGGTCGGGGGTCACTGAAGCTTTCTTT. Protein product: CASSLPGSGVTEAFF. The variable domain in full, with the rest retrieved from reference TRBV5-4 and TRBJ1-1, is ETGVTQSPTHLIKTRGQQVTLRCSSQSGHNTVSWYQQALGQGPQFIFQYYREEENGRGNFPPRFSGLQFPNYSSELNVNALELDDSALYLCASSLPGSGVTEAFFGQGTRLTVV.

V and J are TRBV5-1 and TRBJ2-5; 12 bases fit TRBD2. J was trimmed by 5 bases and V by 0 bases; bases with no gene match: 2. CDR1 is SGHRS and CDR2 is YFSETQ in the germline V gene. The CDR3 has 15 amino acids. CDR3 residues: CASSLASGGAETQYF. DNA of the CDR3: TGCGCCAGCAGCTTGGCTAGCGGGGGGGCGGAGACCCAGTACTTC. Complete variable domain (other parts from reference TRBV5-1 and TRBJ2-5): KAGVTQTPRYLIKTRGQQVTLSCSPISGHRSVSWYQQTPGQGLQFLFEYFSETQRNKGNFPGRFSGRQFSNSRSEMNVSTLELGDSALYLCASSLASGGAETQYFGPGTRLLVL.

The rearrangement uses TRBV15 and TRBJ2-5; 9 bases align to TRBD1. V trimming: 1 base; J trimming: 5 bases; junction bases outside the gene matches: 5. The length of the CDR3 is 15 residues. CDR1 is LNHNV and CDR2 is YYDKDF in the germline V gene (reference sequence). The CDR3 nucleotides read TGTGCCACCAGCAGAGCACTAGGACAGGGGGAGACCCAGTACTTC. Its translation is CATSRALGQGETQYF.

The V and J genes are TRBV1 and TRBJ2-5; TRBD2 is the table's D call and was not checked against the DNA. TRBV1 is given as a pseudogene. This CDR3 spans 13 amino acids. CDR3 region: CTSTAGGRETQYF. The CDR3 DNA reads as TGCACCAGCACTGCGGGGGGGCGGGAGACCCAGTACTTC.

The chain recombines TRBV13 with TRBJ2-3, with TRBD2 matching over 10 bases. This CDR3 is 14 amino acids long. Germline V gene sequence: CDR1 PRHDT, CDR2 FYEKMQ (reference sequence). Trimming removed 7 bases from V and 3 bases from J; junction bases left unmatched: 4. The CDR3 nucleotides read TGTGCCAGCAAGGTAGCGGGGGGAACAGATACGCAGTATTTT. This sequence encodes CASKVAGGTDTQYF.

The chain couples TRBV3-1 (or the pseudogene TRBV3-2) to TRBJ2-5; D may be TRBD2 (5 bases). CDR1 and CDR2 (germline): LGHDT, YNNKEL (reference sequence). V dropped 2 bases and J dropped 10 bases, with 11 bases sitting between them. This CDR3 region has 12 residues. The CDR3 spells CASSQRGWFQYF. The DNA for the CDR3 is TGTGCCAGCAGCCAACGGGGTTGGTTCCAGTACTTC.